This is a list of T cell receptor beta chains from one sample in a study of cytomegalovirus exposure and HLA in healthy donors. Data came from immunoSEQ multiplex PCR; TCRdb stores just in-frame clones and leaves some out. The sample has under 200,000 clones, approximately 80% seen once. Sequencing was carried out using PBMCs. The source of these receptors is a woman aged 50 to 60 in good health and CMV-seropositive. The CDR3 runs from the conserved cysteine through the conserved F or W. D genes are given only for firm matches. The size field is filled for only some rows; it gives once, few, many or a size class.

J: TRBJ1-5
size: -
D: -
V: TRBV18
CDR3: CASSPGGNQPQHF
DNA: TGTGCCAGCTCACCCGGTGGCAATCAGCCCCAGCATTTT

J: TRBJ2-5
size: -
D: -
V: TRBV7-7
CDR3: CASSLGPSRRETQYF
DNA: TGTGCTAGCAGCTTAGGGCCTAGTAGGCGAGAGACCCAGTACTTC

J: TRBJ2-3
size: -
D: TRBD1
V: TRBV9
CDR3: CASSPKTGGLPDTQYF
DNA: TGTGCCAGCAGCCCCAAGACAGGGGGGCTCCCAGATACGCAGTATTTT

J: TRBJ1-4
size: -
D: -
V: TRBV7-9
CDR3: CSSSLPAGSNNEKLFF
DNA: TGTTCCAGCAGCTTACCGGCGGGCAGCAATAATGAAAAACTGTTTTTT

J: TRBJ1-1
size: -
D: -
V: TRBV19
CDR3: CASSISPAAQSTEAFF
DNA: TGTGCCAGTAGTATAAGTCCCGCGGCACAATCCACTGAAGCTTTCTTT

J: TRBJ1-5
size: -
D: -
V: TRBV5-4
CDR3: CASSIKGSPQYQPQHF
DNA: TGTGCCAGCAGCATTAAGGGGTCGCCGCAGTATCAGCCCCAGCATTTT

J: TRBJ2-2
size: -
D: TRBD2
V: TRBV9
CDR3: CASSASGGARTGELFF
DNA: TGTGCCAGCAGCGCCAGCGGGGGGGCCCGGACCGGGGAGCTGTTTTTT

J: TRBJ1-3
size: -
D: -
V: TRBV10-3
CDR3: CAISQGNPGNTIYF
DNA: TGTGCCATCAGCCAGGGAAACCCTGGAAACACCATATATTTT

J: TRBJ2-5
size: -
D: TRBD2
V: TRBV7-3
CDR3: CASSLTTGGAGETQYF
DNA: TGTGCCAGCAGCTTAACAACCGGGGGGGCCGGAGAGACCCAGTACTTC

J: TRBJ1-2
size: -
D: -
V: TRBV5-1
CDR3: CASSFAGATNYGYTF
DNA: TGCGCCAGCAGCTTCGCAGGGGCGACTAACTATGGCTACACCTTC

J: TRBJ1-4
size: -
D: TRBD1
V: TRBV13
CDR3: CASCGGLTGGLGCEKLFF
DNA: TGTGCCAGCTGCGGGGGATTAACAGGGGGTCTAGGGTGTGAAAAACTGTTTTTT

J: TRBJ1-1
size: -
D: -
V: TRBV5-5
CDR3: CASSLGGDAEAFF
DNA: TGTGCCAGCAGCTTGGGGGGCGATGCTGAAGCTTTCTTT

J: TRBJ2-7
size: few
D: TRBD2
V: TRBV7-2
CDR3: CASSLGGSGATYEQYF
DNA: TGTGCCAGCAGCTTAGGGGGTAGCGGGGCAACCTACGAGCAGTACTTC

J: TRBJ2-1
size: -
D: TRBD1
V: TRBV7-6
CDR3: CASSPGGPEQFF
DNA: TGTGCCAGCAGCCCAGGGGGCCCTGAGCAGTTCTTC

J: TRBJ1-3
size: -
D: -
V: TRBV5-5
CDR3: CASSLGTVSGNTIYF
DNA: TGTGCCAGCAGCTTGGGGACAGTCTCTGGAAACACCATATATTTT

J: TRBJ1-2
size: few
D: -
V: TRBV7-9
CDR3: CASTGSGGGLYYGYTF
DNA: TGTGCCAGCACCGGGTCTGGGGGGGGCCTCTACTATGGCTACACCTTC

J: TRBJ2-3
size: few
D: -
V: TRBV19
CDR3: CASSMDRREDNTDTQYF
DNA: TGTGCCAGTAGTATGGATCGGAGGGAAGATAACACAGATACGCAGTATTTT

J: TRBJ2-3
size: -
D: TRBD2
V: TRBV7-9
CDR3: CSSSLEGLDTDTQYF
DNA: TGTTCCAGCAGCTTAGAAGGACTAGACACAGATACGCAGTATTTT

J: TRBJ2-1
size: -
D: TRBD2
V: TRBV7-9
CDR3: CASSPRGLARSEQFF
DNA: TGTGCCAGCAGCCCCCGGGGACTAGCCAGGAGTGAGCAGTTCTTC

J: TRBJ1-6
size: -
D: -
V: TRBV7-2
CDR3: CASSPTGYSYNSPLHF
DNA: TGTGCCAGCAGCCCCACCGGTTACTCCTATAATTCACCCCTCCACTTT

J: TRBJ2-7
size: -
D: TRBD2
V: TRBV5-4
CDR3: CASSHSGTSGRPYEQYF
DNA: TGTGCCAGCAGCCACTCCGGGACTAGCGGGAGACCCTACGAGCAGTACTTC

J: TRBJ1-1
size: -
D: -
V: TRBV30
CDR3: CAWSPYAGAGTEAFF
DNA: TGTGCCTGGAGCCCATATGCAGGGGCCGGTACTGAAGCTTTCTTT

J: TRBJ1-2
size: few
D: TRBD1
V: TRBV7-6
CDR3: CASSSWTGGDGYTF
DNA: TGTGCCAGCAGCTCCTGGACAGGGGGCGATGGCTACACCTTC

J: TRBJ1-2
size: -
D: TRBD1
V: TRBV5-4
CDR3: CASSLRQGAFGYTF
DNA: TGTGCCAGCAGCTTACGACAGGGGGCTTTTGGCTACACCTTC

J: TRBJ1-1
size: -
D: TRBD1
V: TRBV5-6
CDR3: CASSPGTGGAGTEAFF
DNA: TGTGCCAGCAGCCCCGGGACAGGGGGCGCGGGCACTGAAGCTTTCTTT

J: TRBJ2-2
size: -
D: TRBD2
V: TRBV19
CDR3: CASSIAQGGTGELFF
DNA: TGTGCCAGTAGTATCGCGCAGGGAGGGACCGGGGAGCTGTTTTTT

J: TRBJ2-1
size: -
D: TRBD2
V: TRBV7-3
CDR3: CASSPRQWEYLAGGPNEQFF
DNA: TGTGCCAGCAGCCCAAGGCAGTGGGAGTATCTAGCGGGGGGACCCAATGAGCAGTTCTTC

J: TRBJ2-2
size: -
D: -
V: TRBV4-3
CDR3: CASSQDPRGGSYGELFF
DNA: TGCGCCAGCAGCCAAGATCCCAGGGGCGGCAGTTACGGGGAGCTGTTTTTT

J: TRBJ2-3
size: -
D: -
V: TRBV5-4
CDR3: CASRPQGGMADTQYF
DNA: TGTGCCAGCAGACCCCAGGGTGGTATGGCAGATACGCAGTATTTT

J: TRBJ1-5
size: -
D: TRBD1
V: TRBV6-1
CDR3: CASSEQDRGYNQPQHF
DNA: TGTGCCAGCAGTGAACAGGACAGGGGGTACAATCAGCCCCAGCATTTT

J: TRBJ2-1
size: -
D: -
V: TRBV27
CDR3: CASSLSPIAYNEQFF
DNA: TGTGCCAGCAGTTTATCCCCTATAGCCTACAATGAGCAGTTCTTC

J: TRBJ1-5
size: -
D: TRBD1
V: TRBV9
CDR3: CASSVGTGIQPQHF
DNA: TGTGCCAGCAGCGTAGGGACAGGGATCCAGCCCCAGCATTTT

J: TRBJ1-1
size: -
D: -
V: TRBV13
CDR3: CASSPGQINTEAFF
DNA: TGTGCCAGCAGCCCGGGACAAATTAACACTGAAGCTTTCTTT

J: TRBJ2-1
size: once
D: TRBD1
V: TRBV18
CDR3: CASSPTHGTGSSEQFF
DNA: TGTGCCAGCTCACCAACCCACGGGACAGGGTCGTCTGAGCAGTTCTTC

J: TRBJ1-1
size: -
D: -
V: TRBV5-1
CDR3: CASSLDPRENTEAFF
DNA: TGCGCCAGCAGCTTAGACCCCAGGGAAAACACTGAAGCTTTCTTT

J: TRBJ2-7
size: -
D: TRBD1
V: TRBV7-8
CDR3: CASSRDRGTSYEQYF
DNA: TGTGCCAGCAGCCGCGACAGGGGGACTTCCTACGAGCAGTACTTC

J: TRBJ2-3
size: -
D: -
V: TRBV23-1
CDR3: CASSPQVAGNTDTQYF
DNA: TGCGCCAGCAGTCCCCAAGTCGCCGGGAACACAGATACGCAGTATTTT

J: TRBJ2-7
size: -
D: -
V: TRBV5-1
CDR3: CASSPTSNWDTTGEQYF
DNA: TGCGCCAGCAGCCCTACCTCTAATTGGGACACCACCGGCGAGCAGTACTTC

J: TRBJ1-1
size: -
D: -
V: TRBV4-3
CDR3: CASSQGRQATEAFF
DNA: TGCGCCAGCAGCCAAGGTAGACAGGCTACTGAAGCTTTCTTT

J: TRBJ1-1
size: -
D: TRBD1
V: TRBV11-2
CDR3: CASSPTGAPVF
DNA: TGTGCCAGCAGCCCGACAGGGGCCCCCGTGTTT

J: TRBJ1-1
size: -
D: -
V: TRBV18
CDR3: CASSPSQKAFF
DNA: TGTGCCAGCTCACCGTCGCAGAAAGCTTTCTTT

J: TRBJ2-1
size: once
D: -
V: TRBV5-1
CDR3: CASSLSAFEQFF
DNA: TGCGCCAGCAGCTTGTCCGCGTTCGAGCAGTTCTTC

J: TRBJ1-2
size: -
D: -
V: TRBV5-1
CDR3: CASSFSEPNYGYTF
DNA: TGCGCCAGCAGCTTCAGCGAGCCTAACTATGGCTACACCTTC

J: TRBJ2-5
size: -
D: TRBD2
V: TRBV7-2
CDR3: CASSLFPLAVQETQYF
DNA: TGTGCCAGCAGCTTATTCCCCCTAGCGGTCCAAGAGACCCAGTACTTC